A single sample gave rise to the 22 T cell receptor beta chains below, sequenced in a study of T cell responses to AZD1222 COVID-19 vaccine. The protocol was immunoSEQ multiplex PCR, while the TCRdb copy is restricted to in-frame clones and leaves out a portion. The sample has around 250,000 clones, approximately 95% seen once; the top ten hold around 0.57%. This specimen was peripheral blood, taken on day 0 of AZD1222 vaccination. These receptors were collected from an adult in good health.

V is TRBV7-9 and J is TRBJ2-3; possible D gene TRBD1, 5 bases. This CDR3 is 15 amino acids long. Germline-derived CDR1 and CDR2 are SEHNR and FQNEAQ (reference sequence). Trimming removed 3 bases from V and 0 bases from J, with 10 bases in between. The CDR3 DNA follows: TGTGCCAGCAGCTTCCGGAAGGGGAGCACAGATACGCAGTATTTT. It is translated as CASSFRKGSTDTQYF. The full variable domain, its missing parts supplied by reference TRBV7-9 and TRBJ2-3, is DTGVSQNPRHKITKRGQNVTFRCDPISEHNRLYWYRQTLGQGPEFLTYFQNEAQLEKSRLLSDRFSAERPKGSFSTLEIQRTEQGDSAMYLCASSFRKGSTDTQYFGPGTRLTVL.

The J gene is TRBJ2-1, the V gene TRBV28; TRBD1 aligns across 9 bases. Germline lookup yields CDR1 MDHEN and CDR2 SYDVKM. V trimming: 7 bases; J trimming: 7 bases; junction bases outside the gene matches: 8. CDR3 length: 14 residues. The CDR3 DNA reads as TGTGCCAGCACCCGGGACAGGGTCAGGAATGAGCAGTTCTTC. It yields the protein CASTRDRVRNEQFF.

The chain uses TRBV7-2 and TRBJ2-1; D is uncertain. V was pared by 2 bases and J by 5 bases, with 7 bases between. This CDR3 contains 13 residues. Germline V gene data show CDR1 as SGHTA and CDR2 as FQGNSA. The CDR3: CASSLQSHNEQFF. CDR3 DNA: TGTGCCAGCAGCTTACAGTCCCACAATGAGCAGTTCTTC.

The rearrangement joins TRBV4-1 to TRBJ1-6, with D maybe TRBD1 (5 bases). Deletions cut 6 bases from V and 7 bases from J, with 16 bases between. Germline V gives CDR1 MGHRA, CDR2 YSYEKL. This CDR3 comprises 15 residues. This chain's CDR3 is CASRPEVGENSPLHF. CDR3 coding DNA: TGCGCCAGCAGACCCGAAGTGGGGGAGAATTCACCCCTCCACTTT.

J is TRBJ2-7 and V is TRBV5-4, with 9 bases aligning to TRBD1. The CDR3 consists of 16 residues. Germline trimming cut 0 bases from V and 2 bases from J; bases unmatched to any gene: 6. Germline V gene sequence: CDR1 SGHNT, CDR2 YYREEE (reference sequence). CDR3: CASSLGGTGRTYEQYF. The CDR3 DNA follows: TGTGCCAGCAGCTTGGGGGGGACAGGGAGAACCTACGAGCAGTACTTC.

The V gene is TRBV25-1, the J gene TRBJ2-5; tentatively, D is TRBD2 (6 bases). The ends were cut back, 5 bases at V and 1 base at J, with 8 bases in the middle. CDR3 size: 13 residues. Germline lookup yields CDR1 MGHDK and CDR2 SYGVNS. CDR3 DNA sequence: TGTGCCAGCAGTCTCGGGAGCCAAGAGACCCAGTACTTC. Protein: CASSLGSQETQYF. The whole variable domain, remainder taken from reference TRBV25-1 and TRBJ2-5, is EADIYQTPRYLVIGTGKKITLECSQTMGHDKMYWYQQDPGMELHLIHYSYGVNSTEKGDLSSESTVSRIRTEHFPLTLESARPSHTSQYLCASSLGSQETQYFGPGTRLLVL.

This clone has only one observation. The CDR3 spells CASSFLTGVEKLFF. CDR3 nucleotide sequence: TGTGCCAGCAGTTTTCTGACAGGGGTCGAAAAACTGTTTTTT. This chain links TRBV28 with TRBJ1-4, with 8 bases lining up with TRBD1. The germline gives CDR1 MDHEN, CDR2 SYDVKM. V was pared by 3 bases and J by 8 bases, with 5 bases of the junction left unmatched. The CDR3 length is 14 residues.

The V and J genes are TRBV5-1 and TRBJ2-1; D uncertain. In germline, CDR1 is SGHRS, CDR2 YFSETQ. This CDR3 has 13 amino acids. V dropped 0 bases and J dropped 6 bases, with 7 bases sitting between them. CDR3 protein: CASSLALSNEQFF. CDR3 bases: TGCGCCAGCAGCTTGGCGCTAAGCAATGAGCAGTTCTTC.

The rearrangement joins TRBV5-1 to TRBJ1-4; possibly TRBD1 for D (5 bases). V was trimmed by 0 bases and J by 3 bases, leaving 9 bases between them. Looked up from germline, CDR1 is SGHRS and CDR2 is YFSETQ. The CDR3 is 15 residues long. This CDR3 is CASSLEAGPNEKLFF. CDR3 DNA sequence: TGCGCCAGCAGCTTGGAGGCAGGGCCTAATGAAAAACTGTTTTTT.

This chain links TRBV2 with TRBJ2-3, with TRBD2 matching over 8 bases. After removal of 6 bases from V and 5 bases from J, the junction contained 7 bases not matched to a gene. The CDR3 is 14 amino acids. The germline gives CDR1 SNHLY, CDR2 FYNNEI. CDR3: CASSLRGGLDTQYF. The CDR3 DNA follows: TGTGCCAGCAGCTTACGGGGGGGCTTAGATACGCAGTATTTT.

The CDR3 here is CASSTGGPRTDTQYF. The CDR3 region has the DNA TGTGCCAGCTCAACGGGAGGACCACGCACAGATACGCAGTATTTT. J is TRBJ2-3 and V is TRBV18, with 7 bases identical to TRBD2. The germline CDR1 and CDR2 sequences are KGHSH and LQKENI. The CDR3 covers 15 residues. Germline trimming cut 5 bases from V and 1 base from J; bases unmatched to any gene: 6.

The chain is built from TRBV6-5 and TRBJ1-2, with 7 bases that match TRBD1. Germline V lookup: CDR1 MNHEY, CDR2 SVGAGI. The length of the CDR3 is 16 residues. The J segment lost 4 bases and the V segment lost 1 base, leaving 9 bases of the junction unmatched. This chain's CDR3 is CASSYLRQGPSYGYTF. CDR3 in DNA: TGTGCCAGCAGTTACTTGCGACAGGGACCTAGCTATGGCTACACCTTC.

The chain recombines TRBV6-5 with TRBJ2-7; either TRBD1 or TRBD2 may supply D (7 bases each). The germline V gene encodes CDR1 MNHEY and CDR2 SVGAGI. Trimming cost V 2 bases and J 3 bases, with 17 bases left between them. CDR3 size: 16 residues. The CDR3 DNA reads TGTGCCAGCAGTTACCAGGGCTCAGGGGGGGTCTACGAGCAGTACTTC. Amino acid sequence: CASSYQGSGGVYEQYF.

This clone came up once. The CDR3 here is CASSTRGYEQYF. The CDR3 nucleotides are TGTGCCAGCAGTACTAGGGGCTACGAGCAGTACTTC. The chain employs TRBV2 and TRBJ2-7; D is possibly TRBD1 or TRBD2 (5 bases each). The germline V gene encodes CDR1 SNHLY and CDR2 FYNNEI. The CDR3 extends over 12 amino acids. Between the trimmed V and J ends, which lost 5 bases and 3 bases, there was a span of 8 bases. Based on the CDR3 plus reference TRBV2 and TRBJ2-7, the full variable domain is EPEVTQTPSHQVTQMGQEVILRCVPISNHLYFYWYRQILGQKVEFLVSFYNNEISEKSEIFDDQFSVERPDGSNFTLKIRSTKLEDSAMYFCASSTRGYEQYFGPGTRLTVT.

The chain has TRBV29-1 and TRBJ1-1; D may be TRBD1 (5 bases). Germline V gene lookup returns CDR1 SQVTM and CDR2 ANQGSEA. CDR3 size: 14 residues. Trimming pared 5 bases from V and 0 bases from J, leaving 13 bases between. The CDR3 region is CSVRRGILNTEAFF. In DNA form, the CDR3 reads TGCAGCGTTCGTCGGGGCATCCTGAACACTGAAGCTTTCTTT.

V gene TRBV13 combines with J gene TRBJ2-6; 8 bases line up with TRBD1. The CDR3 has 19 residues. CDR1 and CDR2 from the germline V gene are PRHDT and FYEKMQ (reference sequence). J gave up 4 bases and V 5 bases, and 16 bases lay outside the gene matches. CDR3 DNA: TGTGCCAGCAGCCCCATCGGAGGACAGGGTATCTGGGGGGCCAACGTCCTGACTTTC. This encodes CASSPIGGQGIWGANVLTF.

This clone appeared a few times. This sequence joins TRBV5-6 and TRBJ1-6, with TRBD1 matching 7 bases. Losses at the gene ends were 2 bases for V and 10 bases for J; bases not matched to a gene: 6. This CDR3 contains 14 residues. Germline CDR1 SGHDT, CDR2 YYEEEE. The CDR3 reads CASSFRQGRSPLHF. CDR3 nucleotide sequence: TGTGCCAGCAGCTTCAGACAGGGAAGGTCACCCCTCCACTTT.

This chain joins TRBV4-1 and TRBJ1-2; D may be TRBD1 (5 bases). The CDR3 is made up of 13 amino acids. V lost 4 bases, J lost 9 bases, and 15 bases lay in between. Germline assignment: CDR1 MGHRA and CDR2 YSYEKL. The CDR3 coding sequence is TGCGCCAGCAGCCTCGGGAGGGGCGAGAGCTACACCTTC. As protein: CASSLGRGESYTF.

The chain carries TRBV28 and TRBJ2-7; D possibly uses TRBD1 or TRBD2 (6 bases each). The germline CDR1 and CDR2 sequences are MDHEN and SYDVKM. Deletions cut 6 bases from V and 2 bases from J, with 17 bases between. The CDR3 extends over 15 amino acids. CDR3 sequence: CASSGFGGYPYEQYF. DNA for the CDR3: TGTGCCAGCAGCGGCTTCGGGGGCTACCCCTACGAGCAGTACTTC. Full variable domain (outside the CDR3, taken from reference TRBV28 and TRBJ2-7): DVKVTQSSRYLVKRTGEKVFLECVQDMDHENMFWYRQDPGLGLRLIYFSYDVKMKEKGDIPEGYSVSREKKERFSLILESASTNQTSMYLCASSGFGGYPYEQYFGPGTRLTVT.

The V and J genes are TRBV24-1 and TRBJ1-4, with a weak D call TRBD1 (5 bases). Trimming stripped 4 bases from V and 6 bases from J, with 17 bases between. Germline lookup yields CDR1 KGHDR and CDR2 SFDVKD. The length of the CDR3 is 16 residues. DNA of the CDR3: TGTGCCACCAGTGAGACAACTAGGCAGGGCCATGAAAAACTGTTTTTT. Residues: CATSETTRQGHEKLFF.

This sequence joins TRBV7-9 and TRBJ1-2; no definite D call. Germline CDR1 is SEHNR and CDR2 is FQNEAQ (reference sequence). Trimming stripped 2 bases from V and 8 bases from J, with 15 bases between. The CDR3 runs to 14 residues. The CDR3 nucleotides read TGTGCCAGCAGCTTAAAAGGGCCTTCTACCGGCTACACCTTC. Protein product: CASSLKGPSTGYTF.

This chain uses TRBV5-1 with TRBJ2-2; D is ambiguous. Trimming took off 4 bases at V and 4 bases at J, with 8 bases between the two ends. The CDR3 has 13 amino acids. Per germline, CDR1 SGHRS and CDR2 YFSETQ. The chain's CDR3 is CASSGVGTGELFF. CDR3 nucleotide sequence: TGCGCCAGCAGCGGGGTCGGCACCGGGGAGCTGTTTTTT.